These T cell receptor beta chains were read from a single sample in a study of shared clonotypes between healthy human individuals. Using immunoSEQ multiplex PCR, the repertoire was profiled, and TCRdb retains in-frame clones only, with some absent. The sample consists of over a million clones, roughly 70% of them appearing once. The material sequenced was memory CD4+ T cells sorted from blood. The receptors here all came from a man between 18 and 35 years old in good health. CDR3s include the opening cysteine and the closing phenylalanine or tryptophan. The D gene is left open where the match is weak. The size field is filled for only some rows; it gives once, few, many or a size class.

j_call d_call v_call clone_size cdr3_aa cdr3_nt
TRBJ1-2 NA TRBV18 NA CASSPNRPDISYGYTF TGTGCCAGCTCACCTAACCGCCCGGACATCTCCTATGGCTACACCTTC
TRBJ1-2 TRBD1 TRBV25-1 NA CASTGGYYGYTF TGTGCCAGCACAGGGGGCTACTATGGCTACACCTTC
TRBJ1-5 NA TRBV18 NA CASSTNAGGNQPQHF TGTGCCAGCTCAACAAATGCGGGGGGCAATCAGCCCCAGCATTTT
TRBJ1-4 NA TRBV19 NA CASSIMGRATNEKLFF TGTGCCAGTAGTATAATGGGCAGGGCGACTAATGAAAAACTGTTTTTT
TRBJ1-4 TRBD1 TRBV28 NA CASSPRDRQTEKLFF TGTGCCAGCAGTCCCCGGGACAGGCAAACCGAAAAACTGTTTTTT
TRBJ2-2 NA TRBV2 NA CASSEREDGELFF TGTGCCAGCAGTGAACGAGAGGACGGGGAGCTGTTTTTT
TRBJ1-1 NA TRBV5-1 NA CASRVTGNMNTEAFF TGCGCCAGCAGGGTCACAGGGAACATGAACACTGAAGCTTTCTTT
TRBJ1-5 NA TRBV30 NA CAWSVAAGGNQPQHF TGTGCCTGGAGTGTAGCGGCAGGGGGCAATCAGCCCCAGCATTTT
TRBJ2-7 TRBD2 TRBV6-5 NA CARGPLESGSYEQYF TGTGCCAGAGGACCGCTAGAAAGCGGGAGTTACGAGCAGTACTTC
TRBJ1-3 NA TRBV6-5 NA CASRGADTIYF TGTGCCAGCAGGGGAGCGGACACCATATATTTT
TRBJ2-3 NA TRBV7-2 once CASSPGGRRTDTQYF TGTGCCAGCAGCCCCGGGGGCCGACGGACAGATACGCAGTATTTT
TRBJ1-6 NA TRBV19 NA CASSIYGGGNSPLHF TGTGCCAGTAGTATTTACGGGGGGGGAAATTCACCCCTCCACTTT
TRBJ2-7 NA TRBV5-4 NA CASSNEYEQYF TGTGCCAGCAGCAATGAGTACGAGCAGTACTTC
TRBJ2-2 NA TRBV6-1 NA CASSERVGELFF TGTGCCAGCAGTGAACGTGTCGGGGAGCTGTTTTTT
TRBJ2-1 NA TRBV28 NA CASSRLVGMYNEQFF TGTGCCAGCAGCCGGCTAGTAGGGATGTACAATGAGCAGTTCTTC
TRBJ1-3 NA TRBV12-5 NA CASGLFGGGNTIYF TGTGCTAGTGGTTTGTTTGGGGGAGGAAACACCATATATTTT
TRBJ2-1 TRBD2 TRBV27 NA CASSSRLAGREQFF TGTGCCAGCAGTTCGCGACTAGCGGGGCGTGAGCAGTTCTTC
TRBJ2-3 NA TRBV25-1 NA CASKQSTYTDTQYF TGTGCCAGCAAACAATCGACGTACACAGATACGCAGTATTTT
TRBJ1-3 TRBD1 TRBV7-9 NA CASRSGGSGNTIYF TGTGCCAGCAGATCAGGGGGTTCGGGAAACACCATATATTTT
TRBJ1-2 NA TRBV7-8 NA CASSLAVDPNGYTF TGTGCCAGCAGCTTAGCAGTCGATCCTAATGGCTACACCTTC
TRBJ2-7 NA TRBV7-2 NA CASSSSGGPLYEQYF TGTGCCAGCAGCTCCTCAGGGGGGCCACTCTACGAGCAGTACTTC
TRBJ1-5 NA TRBV18 NA CASSPSSGYSNQPQHF TGTGCCAGCTCACCGAGTAGTGGGTATAGCAATCAGCCCCAGCATTTT
TRBJ2-7 TRBD2 TRBV5-1 NA CASSPGTSVYEQYF TGCGCCAGCAGCCCCGGGACTAGCGTCTACGAGCAGTACTTC
TRBJ1-2 NA TRBV18 few CASSPPAQGGGYTF TGTGCCAGCTCACCCCCGGCACAGGGAGGTGGCTACACCTTC
TRBJ2-3 NA TRBV9 NA CASSLTPGADTQYF TGTGCCAGCAGCTTGACCCCGGGAGCAGATACGCAGTATTTT
TRBJ2-3 NA TRBV7-9 NA CASSSGYSTDTQYF TGTGCCAGCAGCTCCGGATACAGCACAGATACGCAGTATTTT
TRBJ2-5 TRBD2 TRBV4-2 NA CASSQDRTSGGETQYF TGTGCCAGCAGCCAAGATAGGACTAGCGGGGGAGAGACCCAGTACTTC
TRBJ1-1 NA TRBV5-4 NA CASSLRSLAGAEAFF TGTGCCAGCAGCTTGCGGTCACTCGCCGGCGCTGAAGCTTTCTTT
TRBJ1-2 TRBD1 TRBV15 NA CATSREKGTGEGYTF TGTGCCACCAGCAGAGAAAAGGGGACAGGGGAAGGCTACACCTTC
TRBJ1-4 NA TRBV9 few CASSVATGTSEKLFF TGTGCCAGCAGCGTAGCTACAGGGACGAGTGAAAAACTGTTTTTT
TRBJ1-4 TRBD1 TRBV5-1 NA CASSPRDRGREKLFF TGCGCCAGCAGCCCCCGGGACAGGGGTAGGGAAAAACTGTTTTTT
TRBJ1-1 TRBD1 TRBV19 NA CASSTRQGSTEAFF TGTGCCAGTAGTACCCGACAGGGTTCCACTGAAGCTTTCTTT
TRBJ2-7 NA TRBV5-6 NA CASSAPGVGVNEQYF TGTGCCAGCAGCGCCCCTGGGGTCGGGGTTAACGAGCAGTACTTC
TRBJ2-3 NA TRBV9 NA CASSAGASNTADTQYF TGTGCCAGCAGCGCGGGGGCCTCAAACACGGCAGATACGCAGTATTTT
TRBJ2-5 TRBD1 TRBV18 NA CASSGTDQETQYF TGTGCCAGCTCAGGGACAGACCAAGAGACCCAGTACTTC
TRBJ2-7 TRBD1 TRBV14 NA CASSLTGGNEQYF TGTGCCAGCAGCTTAACAGGGGGCAACGAGCAGTACTTC
TRBJ2-5 NA TRBV4-3 NA CASSQDFPSGVQGRGETQYF TGCGCCAGCAGCCAAGATTTTCCTTCGGGGGTACAGGGGCGGGGAGAGACCCAGTACTTC
TRBJ2-3 NA TRBV2 NA CASGQFTDTQYF TGTGCCAGCGGACAGTTCACAGATACGCAGTATTTT
TRBJ1-5 TRBD1 TRBV19 many CASSPEGGSNQPQHF TGTGCCAGTAGTCCCGAAGGGGGCAGCAATCAGCCCCAGCATTTT
TRBJ2-5 TRBD2 TRBV5-5 NA CASSLGGLAGGQETQYF TGTGCCAGCAGCTTGGGTGGGCTAGCGGGAGGGCAAGAGACCCAGTACTTC
TRBJ2-1 TRBD1 TRBV4-1 NA CASSQDQPGQGRHEQFF TGCGCCAGCAGCCAAGATCAACCGGGACAGGGTCGCCATGAGCAGTTCTTC
TRBJ2-7 NA TRBV20-1 NA CSARDEGEQYF TGCAGTGCTAGAGATGAGGGCGAGCAGTACTTC
TRBJ2-3 NA TRBV6-1 NA CASRGPSTDTQYF TGTGCCAGCAGGGGACCCTCTACAGATACGCAGTATTTT
TRBJ2-1 NA TRBV7-9 NA CASSLATPEEQFF TGTGCCAGCAGCTTAGCTACCCCTGAGGAGCAGTTCTTC
TRBJ1-1 NA TRBV30 once CASPGANTEAFF TGTGCCTCTCCCGGAGCGAACACTGAAGCTTTCTTT
TRBJ2-7 TRBD1 TRBV6-5 NA CASRPDRGPYEQYF TGTGCCAGCAGACCAGACAGGGGGCCTTACGAGCAGTACTTC
TRBJ2-1 TRBD2 TRBV5-1 NA CASSLTSGGPYNEQFF TGCGCCAGCAGCCTGACTAGCGGGGGGCCCTACAATGAGCAGTTCTTC
TRBJ2-1 TRBD1 TRBV7-8 few CASSRDRGGEQFF TGTGCCAGCAGCCGAGACAGGGGTGGCGAGCAGTTCTTC
TRBJ2-2 TRBD2 TRBV5-1 NA CASSFPAGGSDAGELFF TGCGCCAGCAGCTTCCCTGCGGGAGGGTCAGACGCCGGGGAGCTGTTTTTT
TRBJ2-2 NA TRBV5-4 NA CASSLKDAGELFF TGTGCCAGCAGCTTGAAGGACGCCGGGGAGCTGTTTTTT
TRBJ1-5 TRBD1 TRBV28 NA CASSLGLQGLSNQPQHF TGTGCCAGCAGTTTAGGACTACAGGGGTTGAGCAATCAGCCCCAGCATTTT
TRBJ2-7 NA TRBV7-9 NA CASSLFSVGSYEQYF TGTGCCAGCAGCTTATTCAGCGTAGGCTCCTACGAGCAGTACTTC
TRBJ2-1 NA TRBV5-6 NA CASSGRVPGGKSYNEQFF TGTGCCAGCAGCGGTCGGGTTCCAGGCGGGAAGTCCTACAATGAGCAGTTCTTC
TRBJ2-2 NA TRBV2 NA CASSLDGGRNTGELFF TGTGCCAGCAGTCTGGACGGGGGCCGGAACACCGGGGAGCTGTTTTTT
TRBJ1-4 NA TRBV30 NA CAWSTGLSEKLFF TGTGCCTGGTCAACAGGGTTGAGTGAAAAACTGTTTTTT